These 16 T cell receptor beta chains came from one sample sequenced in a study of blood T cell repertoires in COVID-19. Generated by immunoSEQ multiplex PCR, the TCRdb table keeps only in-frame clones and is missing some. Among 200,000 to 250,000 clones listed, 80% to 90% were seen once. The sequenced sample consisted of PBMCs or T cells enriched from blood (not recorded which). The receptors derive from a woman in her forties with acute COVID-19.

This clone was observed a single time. CDR3 sequence reads: CASSLVGTSYYNEQFF. CDR3 nucleotides: TGTGCCAGCAGCTTAGTCGGGACTAGCTACTACAATGAGCAGTTCTTC. This chain joins TRBV11-1 and TRBJ2-1; 9 nucleotides line up with TRBD2. The trim removed 1 base at V and 3 bases at J, leaving 4 bases unmatched. CDR1 SGHAT and CDR2 FQDESV come from the germline V gene (reference sequence). CDR3 length: 16 amino acids.

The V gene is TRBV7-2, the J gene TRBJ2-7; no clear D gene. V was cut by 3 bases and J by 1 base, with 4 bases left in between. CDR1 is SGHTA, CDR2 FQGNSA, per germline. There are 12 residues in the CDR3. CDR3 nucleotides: TGTGCCAGCAGCTTGTCATCCTACGAGCAGTACTTC. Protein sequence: CASSLSSYEQYF.

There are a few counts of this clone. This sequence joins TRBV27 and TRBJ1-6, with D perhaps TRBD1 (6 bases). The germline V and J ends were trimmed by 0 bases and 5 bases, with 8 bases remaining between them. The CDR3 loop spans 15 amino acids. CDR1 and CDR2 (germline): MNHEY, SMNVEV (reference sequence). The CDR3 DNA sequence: TGTGCCAGCAGTTTATCGGCAGGGGATAATTCACCCCTCCACTTT. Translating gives CASSLSAGDNSPLHF.

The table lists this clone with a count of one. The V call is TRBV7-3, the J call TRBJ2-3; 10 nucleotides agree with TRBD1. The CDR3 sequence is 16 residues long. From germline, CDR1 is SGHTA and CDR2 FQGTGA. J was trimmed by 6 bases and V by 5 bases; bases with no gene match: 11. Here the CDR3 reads CASSKNPGQGTDTQYF. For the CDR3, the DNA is TGTGCCAGCAGCAAAAACCCGGGACAGGGGACGGATACGCAGTATTTT.

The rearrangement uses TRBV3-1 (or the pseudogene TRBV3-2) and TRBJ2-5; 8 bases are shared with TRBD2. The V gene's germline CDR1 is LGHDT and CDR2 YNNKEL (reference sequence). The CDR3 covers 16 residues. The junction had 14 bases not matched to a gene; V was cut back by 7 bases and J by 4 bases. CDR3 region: CASNAGTRRWGETQYF. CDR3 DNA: TGTGCCAGCAACGCAGGGACTAGGCGGTGGGGAGAGACCCAGTACTTC.

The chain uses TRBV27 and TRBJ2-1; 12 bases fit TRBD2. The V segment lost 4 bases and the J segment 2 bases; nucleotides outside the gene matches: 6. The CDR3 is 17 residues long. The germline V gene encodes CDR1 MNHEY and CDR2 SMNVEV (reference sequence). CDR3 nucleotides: TGTGCCAGCAGTTCTAGCGGGAGGGCCACTGCCTACAATGAGCAGTTCTTC. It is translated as CASSSSGRATAYNEQFF.

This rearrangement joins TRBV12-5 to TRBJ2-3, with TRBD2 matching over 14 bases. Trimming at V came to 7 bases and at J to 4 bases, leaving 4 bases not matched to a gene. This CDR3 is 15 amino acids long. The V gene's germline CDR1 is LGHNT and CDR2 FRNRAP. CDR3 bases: TGTGCTAGTGCCCCGGGACTAGCGGGAGCAGATACGCAGTATTTT. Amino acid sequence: CASAPGLAGADTQYF.

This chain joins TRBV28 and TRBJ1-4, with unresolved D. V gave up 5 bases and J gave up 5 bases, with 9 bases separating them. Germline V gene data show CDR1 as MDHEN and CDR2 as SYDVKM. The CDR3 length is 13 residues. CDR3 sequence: CASSSRLNEKLFF. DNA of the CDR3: TGTGCCAGCAGTAGCCGGTTGAATGAAAAACTGTTTTTT.

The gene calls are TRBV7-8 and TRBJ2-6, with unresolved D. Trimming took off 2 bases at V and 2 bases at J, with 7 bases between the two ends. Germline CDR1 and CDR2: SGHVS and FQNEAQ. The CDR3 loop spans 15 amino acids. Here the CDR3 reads CASSLLRAGANVLTF. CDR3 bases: TGTGCCAGCAGCTTACTCCGGGCTGGGGCCAACGTCCTGACTTTC.

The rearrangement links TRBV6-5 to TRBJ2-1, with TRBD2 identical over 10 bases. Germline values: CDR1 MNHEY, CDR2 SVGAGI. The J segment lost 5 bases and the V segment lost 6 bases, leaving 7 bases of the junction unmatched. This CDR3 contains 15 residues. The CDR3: CASRRGLARNNEQFF. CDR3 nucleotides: TGTGCCAGCAGAAGGGGACTAGCGAGGAACAATGAGCAGTTCTTC.

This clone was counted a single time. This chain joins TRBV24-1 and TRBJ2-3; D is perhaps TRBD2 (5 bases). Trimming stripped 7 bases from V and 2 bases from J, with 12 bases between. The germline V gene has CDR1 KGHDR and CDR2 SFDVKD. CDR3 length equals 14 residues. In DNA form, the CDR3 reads TGTGCCACCAGCCCCGAGGGTACCACAGATACGCAGTATTTT. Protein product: CATSPEGTTDTQYF.

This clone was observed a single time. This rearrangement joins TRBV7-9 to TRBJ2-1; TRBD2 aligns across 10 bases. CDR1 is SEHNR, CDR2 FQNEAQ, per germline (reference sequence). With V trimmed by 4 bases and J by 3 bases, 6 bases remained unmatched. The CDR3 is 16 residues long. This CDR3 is CASSSSGSSGYNEQFF. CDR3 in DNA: TGTGCCAGCAGCTCTAGCGGGAGCAGTGGCTACAATGAGCAGTTCTTC.

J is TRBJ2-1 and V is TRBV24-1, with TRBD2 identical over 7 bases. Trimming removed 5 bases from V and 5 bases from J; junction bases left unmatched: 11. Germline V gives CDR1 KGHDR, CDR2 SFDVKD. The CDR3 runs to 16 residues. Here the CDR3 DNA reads TGTGCCACCAGTGCCGCCGGGGGGACCACAGACAATGAGCAGTTCTTC. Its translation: CATSAAGGTTDNEQFF.

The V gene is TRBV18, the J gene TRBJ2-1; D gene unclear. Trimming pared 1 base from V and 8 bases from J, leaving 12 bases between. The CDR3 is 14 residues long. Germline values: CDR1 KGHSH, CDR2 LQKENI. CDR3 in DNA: TGTGCCAGCTCACCACGTAAGCCCCGGGATGAGCAGTTCTTC. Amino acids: CASSPRKPRDEQFF.

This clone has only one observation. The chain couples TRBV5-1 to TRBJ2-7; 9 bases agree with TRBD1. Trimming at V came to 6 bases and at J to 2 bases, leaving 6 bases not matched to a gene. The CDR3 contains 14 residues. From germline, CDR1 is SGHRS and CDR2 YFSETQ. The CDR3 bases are TGCGCCAGCAAACGGGACAGGGATACCTACGAGCAGTACTTC. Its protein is CASKRDRDTYEQYF. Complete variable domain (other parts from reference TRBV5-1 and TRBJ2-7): KAGVTQTPRYLIKTRGQQVTLSCSPISGHRSVSWYQQTPGQGLQFLFEYFSETQRNKGNFPGRFSGRQFSNSRSEMNVSTLELGDSALYLCASKRDRDTYEQYFGPGTRLTVT.

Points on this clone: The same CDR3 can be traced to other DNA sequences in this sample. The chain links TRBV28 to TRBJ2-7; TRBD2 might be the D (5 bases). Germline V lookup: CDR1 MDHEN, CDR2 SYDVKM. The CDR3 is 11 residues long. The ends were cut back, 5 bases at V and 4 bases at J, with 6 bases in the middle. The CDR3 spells CASSPGYEQYF. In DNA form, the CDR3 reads TGTGCCAGCAGTCCGGGATACGAGCAGTACTTC.